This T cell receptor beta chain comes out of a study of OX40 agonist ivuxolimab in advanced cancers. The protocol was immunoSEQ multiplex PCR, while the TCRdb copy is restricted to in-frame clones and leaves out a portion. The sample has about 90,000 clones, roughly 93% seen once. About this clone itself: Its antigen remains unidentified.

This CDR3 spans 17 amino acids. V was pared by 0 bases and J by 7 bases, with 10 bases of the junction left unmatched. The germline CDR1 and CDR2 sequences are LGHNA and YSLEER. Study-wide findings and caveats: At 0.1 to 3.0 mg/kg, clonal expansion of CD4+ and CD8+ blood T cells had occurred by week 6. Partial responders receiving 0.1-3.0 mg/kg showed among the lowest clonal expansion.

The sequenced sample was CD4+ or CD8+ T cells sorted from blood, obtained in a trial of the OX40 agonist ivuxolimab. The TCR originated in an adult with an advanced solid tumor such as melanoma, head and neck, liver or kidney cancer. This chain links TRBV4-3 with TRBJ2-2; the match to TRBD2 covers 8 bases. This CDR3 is CASSQDQRGPEHGELFF. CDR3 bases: TGCGCCAGCAGCCAAGATCAGCGGGGGCCGGAACACGGGGAGCTGTTTTTT.